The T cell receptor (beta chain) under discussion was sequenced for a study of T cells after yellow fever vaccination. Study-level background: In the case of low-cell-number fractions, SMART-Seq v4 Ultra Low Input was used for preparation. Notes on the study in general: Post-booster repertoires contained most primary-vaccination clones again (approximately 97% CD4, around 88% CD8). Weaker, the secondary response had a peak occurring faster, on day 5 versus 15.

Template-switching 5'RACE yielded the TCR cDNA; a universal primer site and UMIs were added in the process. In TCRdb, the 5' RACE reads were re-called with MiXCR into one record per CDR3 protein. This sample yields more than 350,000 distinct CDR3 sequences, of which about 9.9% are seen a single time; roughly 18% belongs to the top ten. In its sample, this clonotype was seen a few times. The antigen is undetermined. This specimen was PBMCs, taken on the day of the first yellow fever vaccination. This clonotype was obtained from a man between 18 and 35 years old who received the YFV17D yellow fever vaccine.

The CDR3 loop reads CASSLTQFGETQYF. CDR3 bases: TGCGCCAGCAGCTTGACCCAATTTGGAGAGACCCAGTACTTC. The chain recombines TRBV5-1 with TRBJ2-5, with D hard to call. Trimming left V 1 base short and J 4 bases short, with 11 bases between. From germline, CDR1 is SGHRS and CDR2 YFSETQ. The CDR3 has 14 amino acids.